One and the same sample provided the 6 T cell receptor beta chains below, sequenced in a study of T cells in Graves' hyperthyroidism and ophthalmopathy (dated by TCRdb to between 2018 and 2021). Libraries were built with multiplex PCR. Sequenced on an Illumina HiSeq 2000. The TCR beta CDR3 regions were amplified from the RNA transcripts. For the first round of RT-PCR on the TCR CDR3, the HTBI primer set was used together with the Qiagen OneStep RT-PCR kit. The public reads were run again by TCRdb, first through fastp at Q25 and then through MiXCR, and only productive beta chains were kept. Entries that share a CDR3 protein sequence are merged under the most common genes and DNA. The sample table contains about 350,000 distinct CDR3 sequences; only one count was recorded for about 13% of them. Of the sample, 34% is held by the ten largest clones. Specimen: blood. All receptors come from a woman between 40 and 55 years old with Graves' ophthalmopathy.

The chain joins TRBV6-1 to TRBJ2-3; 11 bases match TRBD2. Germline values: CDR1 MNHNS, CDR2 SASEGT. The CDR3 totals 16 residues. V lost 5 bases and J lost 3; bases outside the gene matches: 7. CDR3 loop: CASSQLAGGVTDTQYF. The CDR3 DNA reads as TGTGCCAGCAGTCAGCTAGCGGGGGGCGTAACAGATACGCAGTATTTT.

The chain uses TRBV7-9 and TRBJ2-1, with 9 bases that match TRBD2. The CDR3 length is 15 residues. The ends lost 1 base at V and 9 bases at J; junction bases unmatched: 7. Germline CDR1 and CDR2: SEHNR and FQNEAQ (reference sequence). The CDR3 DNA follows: TGTGCCAGCAGCTTAGTAGGAGCGGGAGGCGGTGAGCAGTTCTTC. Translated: CASSLVGAGGGEQFF.

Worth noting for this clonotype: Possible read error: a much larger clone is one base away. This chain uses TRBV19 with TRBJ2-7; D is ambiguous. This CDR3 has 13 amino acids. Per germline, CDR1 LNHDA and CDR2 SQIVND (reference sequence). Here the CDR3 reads CATLDALSYEQCF. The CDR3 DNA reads TGTGCCACCTTGGACGCCCTCTCCTACGAGCAGTGCTTC.

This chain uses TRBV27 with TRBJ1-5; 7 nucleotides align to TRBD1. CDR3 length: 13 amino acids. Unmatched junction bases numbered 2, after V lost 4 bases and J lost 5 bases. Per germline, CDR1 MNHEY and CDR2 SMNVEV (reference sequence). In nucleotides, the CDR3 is TGTGCCAGCAGTTGGGACAGCCATCAGCCCCAGCATTTT. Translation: CASSWDSHQPQHF.

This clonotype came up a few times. In DNA form, the CDR3 reads TGCAGTGCTAGAGTGACTAGCGGGAGGGCTGGGACCCAGTACTTC. Translation gives CSARVTSGRAGTQYF. V and J are TRBV20-1 and TRBJ2-5; 14 bases map to TRBD2. The germline V gene has CDR1 DFQATT and CDR2 SNEGSKA (reference sequence). J gave up 7 bases and V 1 base, and 5 bases lay outside the gene matches. The CDR3 runs to 15 residues.

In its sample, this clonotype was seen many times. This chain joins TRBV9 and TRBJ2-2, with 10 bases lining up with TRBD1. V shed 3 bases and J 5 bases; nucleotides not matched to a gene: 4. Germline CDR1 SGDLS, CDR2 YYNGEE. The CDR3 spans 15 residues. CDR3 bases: TGTGCCAGCAGCGAGGGACAGGGGAGGACCGGGGAGCTGTTTTTT. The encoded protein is CASSEGQGRTGELFF.